These 27 T cell receptor beta chains came from one sample sequenced in a study of a mutant IDH1 vaccine in newly diagnosed glioma. Measured with immunoSEQ multiplex PCR; TCRdb has only the in-frame clones, and not every one. The sample records approximately 36,000 clones, around nine tenths being singletons. Time point of the sample: baseline, week 1 (first vaccination visit). Treatment meaning: pre-vaccination baseline after standard-of-care therapy. The sample was PBMCs, taken from a glioma patient treated with radiotherapy, temozolomide or both. The receptors were gathered from a man between 18 and 29 years old with glioma.

The V call is TRBV15, the J call TRBJ1-4, with D unclear. V was cut by 3 bases and J by 2 bases, with 4 bases left in between. Germline V gene sequence: CDR1 LNHNV, CDR2 YYDKDF (reference sequence). The CDR3 is made up of 13 amino acids. The CDR3 DNA reads TGTGCCACCAGCAGCCATACTAATGAAAAACTGTTTTTT. Its translation is CATSSHTNEKLFF.

The rearrangement joins TRBV6-5 to TRBJ2-7, with a tentative D call TRBD1 (5 bases). Germline V gives CDR1 MNHEY, CDR2 SVGAGI. The V end lost 10 bases, the J end lost 3 bases, and 13 bases lay between the germline ends. There are 12 residues in the CDR3. The chain's CDR3 is CATKDIFYEQYF. DNA for the CDR3: TGTGCCACCAAGGACATCTTCTACGAGCAGTACTTC.

The CDR3 DNA follows: TGTGCCAGCAGTATCATCCTGACAGGGCCCAATCAGCCCCAGCATTTT. Protein sequence: CASSIILTGPNQPQHF. This rearrangement joins TRBV28 to TRBJ1-5; 7 nucleotides match TRBD1. V was clipped by 5 bases and J by 3 bases; unmatched bases: 10. Germline assignment: CDR1 MDHEN and CDR2 SYDVKM. The CDR3 has 16 amino acids.

The chain uses TRBV7-9 and TRBJ2-7, with D possibly matching TRBD1 (5 bases). CDR1 is SEHNR, CDR2 FQNEAQ, per germline (reference sequence). The CDR3 length is 18 residues. V lost 4 bases and J lost 2, with 24 bases in between. CDR3 bases: TGTGCCAGCAGCTCCCCGTTAGGGGAAAGATCCCTCACCTACGAGCAGTACTTC. Amino acids: CASSSPLGERSLTYEQYF.

This chain connects TRBV6-5 to TRBJ1-1; 7 nucleotides match TRBD1. The junction had 4 bases not matched to a gene; V was cut back by 5 bases and J by 1 base. Germline CDR1 is MNHEY and CDR2 is SVGAGI. This CDR3 contains 14 residues. The CDR3, as DNA: TGTGCCAGCAGTAATTACAGGGGGAACACTGAAGCTTTCTTT. This sequence encodes CASSNYRGNTEAFF.

This sequence joins TRBV4-3 and TRBJ2-7, with 7 bases matching TRBD1. CDR3 size: 17 residues. In germline, CDR1 is LGHNA, CDR2 YSLEER. Germline trimming cut 0 bases from V and 0 bases from J; bases unmatched to any gene: 8. CDR3 DNA sequence: TGCGCCAGCAGCCAAGATTTAGGGACAGAAAACTCCTACGAGCAGTACTTC. As protein: CASSQDLGTENSYEQYF.

About this clone: Other nucleotide sequences in the sample specify the same CDR3. This chain uses TRBV4-3 with TRBJ1-5; 8 nucleotides match TRBD1. The trim removed 4 bases at V and 1 base at J, leaving 3 bases unmatched. CDR1 and CDR2 from the germline V gene are LGHNA and YSLEER. CDR3 size: 15 residues. The chain's CDR3 is CASSPDRGSNQPQHF. The CDR3 nucleotides read TGCGCCAGCAGCCCCGACAGGGGAAGCAATCAGCCCCAGCATTTT.

This chain joins TRBV10-1 and TRBJ2-6; tentative D call: TRBD1 (6 bases). Germline-derived CDR1 and CDR2 are WNHNN and SYGVQD (reference sequence). This CDR3 has 16 amino acids. V was shortened by 6 bases and J by 0 bases, with 12 bases between the two germline ends. This CDR3 is CASSVTGNSGANVLTF. CDR3 sequence (DNA): TGCGCCAGCAGCGTGACAGGAAACTCTGGGGCCAACGTCCTGACTTTC.

The chain is built from TRBV4-1 and TRBJ1-1; D is uncertain. Trimming removed 0 bases at V and 1 base at J, with 6 bases between. The CDR3 runs 14 residues. Germline CDR1 and CDR2: MGHRA and YSYEKL. As DNA, the CDR3 is TGCGCCAGCAGCCAAGAAGGTGCGAACACTGAAGCTTTCTTT. Protein sequence: CASSQEGANTEAFF.

The J gene is TRBJ1-1, the V gene TRBV18, with D hard to call. V lost 6 bases and J 0 bases, leaving 8 bases between the germline ends. This CDR3 is 13 amino acids long. CDR1 is KGHSH and CDR2 is LQKENI in the germline V gene. CDR3 coding DNA: TGTGCCAGCTCGATGGCCCTGAACACTGAAGCTTTCTTT. Its translation: CASSMALNTEAFF.

The chain combines TRBV7-8 with TRBJ1-1, with D maybe TRBD1 (5 bases). The CDR3 contains 16 residues. The V gene lost 4 bases and the J gene lost 0 bases, with 15 bases spanning the gap. Looked up from germline, CDR1 is SGHVS and CDR2 is FQNEAQ. The CDR3 sequence: CASSSTEGRLNTEAFF. The CDR3 nucleotides read TGTGCCAGCAGCTCCACGGAGGGACGGCTGAACACTGAAGCTTTCTTT. Using reference TRBV7-8 and TRBJ1-1 for the parts outside the CDR3, the full variable domain is GAGVSQSPRYKVAKRGQDVALRCDPISGHVSLFWYQQALGQGPEFLTYFQNEAQLDKSGLPSDRFFAERPEGSVSTLKIQRTQQEDSAVYLCASSSTEGRLNTEAFFGQGTRLTVV.

The chain joins TRBV6-1 to TRBJ2-7; 10 nucleotides agree with TRBD1. This CDR3 contains 16 residues. CDR1 is MNHNS and CDR2 is SASEGT in the germline V gene. After removal of 3 bases from V and 4 bases from J, the junction contained 9 bases not matched to a gene. Written as DNA, the CDR3 is TGTGCCAGCAGTGAGGGACAGGGGCAAAGTTTTTACGAGCAGTACTTC. Translated, it gives CASSEGQGQSFYEQYF.

This clone is a singleton in its sample. This chain connects TRBV5-1 to TRBJ2-3; maybe TRBD1 (6 bases). CDR1 and CDR2 (germline): SGHRS, YFSETQ. The CDR3 length is 13 residues. With 0 bases removed from V and 15 bases from J, the gap between germline ends came to 17 bases. The CDR3 region is CASSLVVQGRKYF. The DNA for the CDR3 is TGCGCCAGCAGCTTGGTGGTTCAGGGGCGGAAATATTTT.

The chain is built from TRBV19 and TRBJ1-5; TRBD1 is a possible D gene (5 bases). The CDR3 length is 14 residues. V lost 5 bases, J lost 6 bases, and 14 bases lay in between. Germline CDR1 and CDR2: LNHDA and SQIVND (reference sequence). The CDR3, as DNA: TGTGCCAGTAGTTCCGGGGGTGGGAGTCAGCCCCAGCATTTT. As protein: CASSSGGGSQPQHF.

The J gene is TRBJ1-1, the V gene TRBV19; D unresolved. The CDR3 is 13 residues long. Germline V lookup: CDR1 LNHDA, CDR2 SQIVND (reference sequence). Trimming removed 7 bases at V and 2 bases at J, with 11 bases between. This CDR3 reads CASTEGYNTEAFF. In DNA, the CDR3 is TGTGCCAGTACAGAGGGCTACAACACTGAAGCTTTCTTT.

This chain joins TRBV4-1 and TRBJ2-7; either TRBD1 or TRBD2 may fit D (6 bases each). Germline CDR1 is MGHRA and CDR2 is YSYEKL. Trimming removed 8 bases from V and 7 bases from J, with 24 bases in between. This CDR3 has 15 residues. The CDR3 DNA sequence: TGCGCCAGCGGCCCCGCTGGCGGGACAATTCTGGAGCAGTACTTC. Its protein product is CASGPAGGTILEQYF.

DNA for the CDR3: TGCGCCAGCAGCCTGGGACAGGGGGACGGGGAGCTGTTTTTT. As protein: CASSLGQGDGELFF. The genes are TRBV5-1 and TRBJ2-2; 11 positions agree with TRBD1. V dropped 4 bases and J dropped 7; count of bases not matched to a gene: 3. CDR1 SGHRS and CDR2 YFSETQ come from the germline V gene. This CDR3 contains 14 residues.

The genes are TRBV14 and TRBJ2-7, with TRBD2 identical over 12 bases. V dropped 1 base and J dropped 5; count of bases not matched to a gene: 6. The CDR3 is 16 residues long. CDR1 SGHDN and CDR2 FVKESK come from the germline V gene. The CDR3 DNA sequence: TGTGCCAGCAGCCAAGCCACTAGCGGGAGGACCCACGAGCAGTACTTC. Amino acid sequence: CASSQATSGRTHEQYF.

This clone was counted once. V gene TRBV30 combines with J gene TRBJ2-3, with 7 bases lining up with TRBD2. Germline-derived CDR1 and CDR2 are GTSNPN and SVGIG (reference sequence). J was trimmed by 0 bases and V by 4 bases; bases with no gene match: 4. The CDR3 runs to 14 residues. CDR3 coding DNA: TGTGCCTGGACTGTGGGGGGGAGCACAGATACGCAGTATTTT. This sequence encodes CAWTVGGSTDTQYF.

The chain links TRBV4-3 to TRBJ1-5; D unresolved. Trimming removed 0 bases at V and 6 bases at J, with 6 bases between. The germline CDR1 and CDR2 sequences are LGHNA and YSLEER. This CDR3 contains 13 residues. CDR3: CASSQDSSQPQHF. Here the CDR3 DNA reads TGCGCCAGCAGCCAAGATAGTAGTCAGCCCCAGCATTTT.

The chain employs TRBV7-9 and TRBJ1-4; D perhaps matches TRBD1 (5 bases). CDR1 and CDR2 from the germline V gene are SEHNR and FQNEAQ (reference sequence). The CDR3 length is 13 residues. V was shortened by 4 bases and J by 7 bases, with 10 bases between the two germline ends. CDR3 nucleotides: TGTGCCAGCAGCTCCGCCGGGGGTGAAAAACTGTTTTTT. This codes for CASSSAGGEKLFF.

V usage is TRBV9 and J usage is TRBJ1-1; the match to TRBD1 covers 7 bases. This CDR3 spans 14 amino acids. J was trimmed by 1 base and V by 4 bases; bases with no gene match: 4. CDR1 is SGDLS, CDR2 YYNGEE, per germline. The CDR3 nucleotides read TGTGCCAGCAGCAGGGGACAGACGAACACTGAAGCTTTCTTT. Translation gives CASSRGQTNTEAFF.

This chain links TRBV2 with TRBJ2-3; TRBD2 agrees at 11 bases. The CDR3 is made up of 16 amino acids. Germline lookup yields CDR1 SNHLY and CDR2 FYNNEI. With V trimmed by 5 bases and J by 2 bases, 6 bases remained unmatched. The CDR3 loop is CASSLLAGGVTDTQYF. Written as DNA, the CDR3 is TGTGCCAGCAGTCTCCTAGCGGGAGGAGTCACAGATACGCAGTATTTT.

The chain carries TRBV4-3 and TRBJ1-1, with D possibly being TRBD1 (5 bases). Trimming removed 6 bases from V and 8 bases from J, with 19 bases in between. The germline V gene has CDR1 LGHNA and CDR2 YSLEER. The CDR3 loop spans 14 amino acids. The CDR3 coding sequence is TGCGCCAGCAGGGCAGGAAGGGAGGGACCAGAAGCTTTCTTT. This gives the protein CASRAGREGPEAFF.

V usage is TRBV30 and J usage is TRBJ2-2; D not resolved. The CDR3 spans 14 residues. Between the trimmed V and J ends, which lost 7 bases and 1 base, there was a span of 13 bases. Germline loops: CDR1 GTSNPN, CDR2 SVGIG (reference sequence). In nucleotides, the CDR3 is TGTGCCTTTACTGTGACCATGAACACCGGGGAGCTGTTTTTT. It is translated as CAFTVTMNTGELFF.

The chain joins TRBV4-2 to TRBJ1-1; D ambiguous. Germline CDR1 LGHNA, CDR2 YNFKEQ. The CDR3 consists of 13 residues. Trimming took off 0 bases at V and 1 base at J, with 3 bases between the two ends. CDR3 residues: CASSQDRNTEAFF. The CDR3 DNA reads as TGTGCCAGCAGCCAAGACAGGAACACTGAAGCTTTCTTT.

J is TRBJ2-1 and V is TRBV9, with D tentatively TRBD2 (5 bases). The CDR3 consists of 14 residues. Germline values: CDR1 SGDLS, CDR2 YYNGEE. V gave up 0 bases and J gave up 5 bases, with 9 bases separating them. CDR3 DNA: TGTGCCAGCAGCGTAGGGACTCTAGACAATGAGCAGTTCTTC. Its protein product is CASSVGTLDNEQFF. Supplemented by reference TRBV9 and TRBJ2-1, the full variable domain reads DSGVTQTPKHLITATGQRVTLRCSPRSGDLSVYWYQQSLDQGLQFLIQYYNGEERAKGNILERFSAQQFPDLHSELNLSSLELGDSALYFCASSVGTLDNEQFFGPGTRLTVL.